The next 21 T cell receptor beta chains were all read from a single sample in a study of early T cells in non-severe SARS-CoV-2 infection. MiXCR was run by TCRdb on the 5' RACE reads, yielding one entry per CDR3 protein. The sample lists about 66,000 distinct CDR3 sequences, less than 15% occurring once. Sequenced: whole blood. The receptors originated from an adult who was a healthcare worker with PCR-confirmed SARS-CoV-2 infection or an uninfected control (not recorded which).

This clonotype was detected a few times. The V and J genes are TRBV9 and TRBJ2-1, with 12 positions matching TRBD1. Germline assignment: CDR1 SGDLS and CDR2 YYNGEE. The CDR3 has 16 residues. V lost 1 base and J lost 5; bases outside the gene matches: 4. The CDR3 nucleotides are TGTGCCAGCAGCGTACGGGGACAGGGGGCCCACAATGAGCAGTTCTTC. This codes for CASSVRGQGAHNEQFF.

Comment on this clonotype: One end of the junction does not line up with germline, which may come from a read error. This sequence joins TRBV20-1 and TRBJ2-5; TRBD2 agrees at 12 bases. Per the germline V gene, CDR1 is DFQATT and CDR2 is SNEGSKA (reference sequence). This CDR3 has 14 residues. The CDR3 sequence is CSAKTSGRGETRYF. The CDR3 DNA sequence: TGCAGTGCTAAGACTAGCGGGAGAGGAGAGACCCGGTACTTC.

The V gene is TRBV4-3, the J gene TRBJ1-2; a weak D match, TRBD1 (6 bases). Between the trimmed V and J ends, which lost 0 bases and 6 bases, there was a span of 11 bases. From germline, CDR1 is LGHNA and CDR2 YSLEER. The CDR3 totals 14 residues. CDR3 protein: CASSQDVRGNGYTF. The DNA for the CDR3 is TGCGCCAGCAGCCAAGATGTAAGGGGGAATGGCTACACCTTC.

The chain links TRBV4-3 to TRBJ2-7; 10 nucleotides align to TRBD2. CDR1 and CDR2 (germline): LGHNA, YSLEER. CDR3 length: 16 amino acids. V dropped 0 bases and J dropped 2; count of bases not matched to a gene: 4. Written as DNA, the CDR3 is TGCGCCAGCAGCCAAGATTCCAGCGGGAGGGCCTACGAGCAGTACTTC. Its protein product is CASSQDSSGRAYEQYF.

This clonotype has a count of ten or more. This chain joins TRBV16 and TRBJ2-3; 9 bases are shared with TRBD1. CDR3 size: 16 residues. V shed 4 bases and J 2 bases; nucleotides not matched to a gene: 7. Germline CDR1 reads KGHSY; CDR2 reads FQNENV. CDR3 sequence: CASSPLRDRDTDTQYF. CDR3 nucleotide sequence: TGTGCCAGCAGCCCTCTCCGGGACAGGGACACAGATACGCAGTATTTT.

The J gene is TRBJ2-2, the V gene TRBV5-6, with D unclear. The CDR3 is 13 residues long. Trimming left V 1 base short and J 5 bases short, with 6 bases between. Germline V lookup: CDR1 SGHDT, CDR2 YYEEEE. CDR3: CASSLMSTGELFF. Written as DNA, the CDR3 is TGTGCCAGCAGCTTGATGTCGACCGGGGAGCTGTTTTTT.

The table lists this clonotype with a few counts. The chain carries TRBV6-4 and TRBJ1-6; D is possibly TRBD1 (6 bases). The CDR3 is made up of 16 amino acids. Germline V lookup: CDR1 MRHNA, CDR2 SNTAGT. V lost 8 bases and J lost 7, with 21 bases in between. The CDR3 nucleotides are TGTGCCAGCGTCGTACAGGGAGAGAAAGAAAATTCACCCCTCCACTTT. This translates into CASVVQGEKENSPLHF.

V is TRBV19 and J is TRBJ2-3, with D tentatively TRBD1 (5 bases). CDR3 length: 13 amino acids. CDR1 is LNHDA and CDR2 is SQIVND in the germline V gene (reference sequence). The V end was cut by 10 bases, the J end by 0 bases, with 11 bases between. CDR3 coding DNA: TGTGCCACCTCCAGGGCTAGCACAGATACGCAGTATTTT. As protein: CATSRASTDTQYF.

This clonotype was seen at least ten times. The gene calls are TRBV3-1 and TRBJ1-5, with D uncertain. The CDR3 has 13 amino acids. Germline CDR1 and CDR2: LGHDT and YNNKEL (reference sequence). The ends were cut back, 4 bases at V and 8 bases at J, with 12 bases in the middle. The CDR3 sequence: CASSLKGVEPQHF. Written as DNA, the CDR3 is TGTGCCAGCAGCCTCAAGGGTGTTGAGCCCCAGCATTTT. Full variable domain (missing parts from reference TRBV3-1 and TRBJ1-5): DTAVSQTPKYLVTQMGNDKSIKCEQNLGHDTMYWYKQDSKKFLKIMFSYNNKELIINETVPNRFSPKSPDKAHLNLHINSLELGDSAVYFCASSLKGVEPQHFGDGTRLSIL.

On this clonotype: A junction boundary mismatches the germline segment, possibly from a read error. The rearrangement joins TRBV28 to TRBJ1-5; TRBD1 matches 9 bases. Germline V lookup: CDR1 MDHEN, CDR2 SYDVKM. The length of the CDR3 is 14 residues. Here the CDR3 reads CASSSGTGHQPQHF. CDR3 nucleotides: TGTGCCAGCAGTTCCGGGACAGGGCATCAGCCCCAACATTTT.

This chain links TRBV27 with TRBJ2-5; possible D gene TRBD2, 6 bases. Germline V gives CDR1 MNHEY, CDR2 SMNVEV (reference sequence). Trimming shortened V by 3 bases and J by 4 bases, and 9 bases separated the two germline ends. This CDR3 has 13 residues. The CDR3 reads CASSFGGRETQYF. In nucleotides, the CDR3 is TGTGCCAGCAGTTTTGGGGGGAGAGAGACCCAGTACTTC.

The rearrangement joins TRBV7-8 to TRBJ2-7; 8 bases align to TRBD1. Germline assignment: CDR1 SGHVS and CDR2 FQNEAQ. J lost 2 bases, V lost 8 bases, and 5 bases had no gene match. The CDR3 extends over 13 amino acids. The CDR3 region has the DNA TGTGCCAGCGGAATGGACAGGGCCTACGAGCAGTACTTC. Its protein is CASGMDRAYEQYF.

The rearrangement uses TRBV29-1 and TRBJ2-1; TRBD2 matches at 14 bases. With V trimmed by 7 bases and J by 14 bases, 10 bases remained unmatched. This CDR3 spans 13 amino acids. The germline V gene has CDR1 SQVTM and CDR2 ANQGSEA. CDR3 amino acids: CSGGLAGVKEKFF. The CDR3 DNA reads TGCAGCGGGGGACTAGCGGGAGTAAAGGAAAAGTTCTTC.

This clonotype was seen repeatedly, ten times or more. This rearrangement joins TRBV5-1 to TRBJ2-1; D not certain. The CDR3 spans 11 residues. The V end was cut by 4 bases, the J end by 4 bases, with 3 bases between. The germline gives CDR1 SGHRS, CDR2 YFSETQ. The CDR3 sequence: CASSIYNEQFF. The CDR3 nucleotides read TGCGCCAGCAGCATATACAATGAGCAGTTCTTC.

The chain has TRBV5-1 and TRBJ2-1; 8 bases line up with TRBD2. From germline, CDR1 is SGHRS and CDR2 YFSETQ. With 4 bases clipped from V and 6 bases from J, the junction kept 12 bases outside the gene matches. The CDR3 runs to 16 residues. The CDR3 coding sequence is TGCGCCAGCAGCGGATCACGGGAGGGGCATGGCAATGAGCAGTTCTTC. Translation: CASSGSREGHGNEQFF. Full variable domain (outside the CDR3, taken from reference TRBV5-1 and TRBJ2-1): KAGVTQTPRYLIKTRGQQVTLSCSPISGHRSVSWYQQTPGQGLQFLFEYFSETQRNKGNFPGRFSGRQFSNSRSEMNVSTLELGDSALYLCASSGSREGHGNEQFFGPGTRLTVL.

This rearrangement joins TRBV6-6 to TRBJ2-5; D may correspond to TRBD1 or TRBD2 (6 bases each). The CDR3 spans 16 residues. Germline CDR1 MNHNY, CDR2 SVGAGI (reference sequence). The germline V and J ends were trimmed by 2 bases and 7 bases, with 20 bases remaining between them. The CDR3 DNA follows: TGTGCCAGCAGTTACAGACAGCCTGGCGAGGGGGGGACCCAGTACTTC. Its translation: CASSYRQPGEGGTQYF.

The J gene is TRBJ2-5, the V gene TRBV7-6; D is ambiguous. CDR1 SGHVS and CDR2 FNYEAQ come from the germline V gene. V was shortened by 5 bases and J by 5 bases, with 9 bases between the two germline ends. The CDR3 is 12 amino acids. The CDR3 loop reads CASSLLLETQYF. The CDR3 region has the DNA TGTGCCAGCAGCCTACTTTTGGAGACCCAGTACTTC. Using reference TRBV7-6 and TRBJ2-5 for the parts outside the CDR3, the full variable domain is GAGVSQSPRYKVTKRGQDVALRCDPISGHVSLYWYRQALGQGPEFLTYFNYEAQQDKSGLPNDRFSAERPEGSISTLTIQRTEQRDSAMYRCASSLLLETQYFGPGTRLLVL.

The chain joins TRBV25-1 to TRBJ1-1, with TRBD1 matching over 7 bases. V lost 8 bases and J lost 2; bases outside the gene matches: 8. The germline V gene encodes CDR1 MGHDK and CDR2 SYGVNS. This CDR3 region has 14 residues. The DNA for the CDR3 is TGTGCCAGCCTGAAGACAGGGTTAAACACTGAAGCTTTCTTT. Translating gives CASLKTGLNTEAFF.

In this sample, this clonotype turned up many times. The gene calls are TRBV20-1 and TRBJ2-1; D is uncertain. The CDR3 extends over 16 amino acids. From germline, CDR1 is DFQATT and CDR2 SNEGSKA (reference sequence). The V end lost 6 bases, the J end lost 0 bases, and 18 bases lay between the germline ends. The CDR3 spells CSAPDGSRSSYNEQFF. The DNA of the CDR3 is TGCAGTGCCCCGGATGGGTCGAGGAGCTCCTACAATGAGCAGTTCTTC.

The sample holds many counts of this clonotype. V and J are TRBV24-1 and TRBJ2-1; D not certain. Germline CDR1 is KGHDR and CDR2 is SFDVKD. CDR3 length: 11 residues. V was trimmed by 7 bases and J by 4 bases, leaving 4 bases between them. The CDR3 reads CATSNYNEQFF. CDR3 coding DNA: TGTGCCACCAGCAATTACAATGAGCAGTTCTTC.

J is TRBJ2-3 and V is TRBV5-1; a possible D gene is TRBD2 (5 bases). The CDR3 sequence is 14 residues long. V was trimmed by 3 bases and J by 7 bases, leaving 15 bases between them. CDR1 and CDR2 from the germline V gene are SGHRS and YFSETQ. CDR3 sequence reads: CASSSGREYNTQYF. In nucleotides, the CDR3 is TGCGCCAGCAGCTCAGGCCGGGAATATAATACGCAGTATTTT.